This entry concerns a single T cell receptor (beta chain). In the original processing: Researchers report that nucleated cell counts were estimated from reference gene primer amplification. The table came from immunoSEQ multiplex PCR; TCRdb's copy has only in-frame clones and leaves some out. V and J calls and clone size come straight from that table; D and trimming were deduced from the DNA. The top ten hold 4% to 6% of the sample, which has more than 200,000 clones, roughly 82% seen once. The source of the sample is a study of blood T cell repertoires in COVID-19. Turning to the study itself: Samples taken during acute and convalescent COVID-19 were collected in the United States, Italy and Spain. PBMCs, B-cell-depleted T cells, or T cells provided the cDNA or gDNA that made up the material.

The CDR3 sequence is 13 residues long. The V and J ends lost 6 bases and 3 bases respectively, with 11 bases between them. Germline CDR1 and CDR2: KGHSH and LQKENI. The sequenced sample was peripheral blood. The receptor was derived from a woman aged 80 or over with active or convalescent COVID-19. The chain has TRBV18 and TRBJ1-2, with D possibly matching TRBD1 (5 bases). For the CDR3, the DNA is TGTGCCAGCTCTCCTATAGGGGACTATGGCTACACCTTC. Residues: CASSPIGDYGYTF.